A selection of T cell receptor beta chains follows, all from one sample in a study of cytomegalovirus exposure and HLA in healthy donors. Produced via immunoSEQ multiplex PCR; TCRdb's table is partial and in-frame only. The table records about 140,000 clones, about 80% of them present only once. Sequenced: PBMCs. The receptors derive from a woman aged 40 to 50 in good health and CMV-seronegative. CDR3s include the opening cysteine and the closing phenylalanine or tryptophan. Each record gives: CDR3 DNA, CDR3 protein, clone size, D gene, J gene, V gene. A D gene is named only where the DNA matches it firmly. Some rows have no size entry. The others give once, few or many, or a class for an expanded clone.

cdr3_nt: TGTGCCAGCAGCATAGGACTAGCGGGAGGGCTCCAAGAGACCCAGTACTTC; cdr3_aa: CASSIGLAGGLQETQYF; clone_size: -; d_call: TRBD2; j_call: TRBJ2-5; v_call: TRBV5-6
cdr3_nt: TGTGCCAGCAGCTGGGCCCCCGTTGACACCGGGGAGCTGTTTTTT; cdr3_aa: CASSWAPVDTGELFF; clone_size: -; d_call: -; j_call: TRBJ2-2; v_call: TRBV5-4
cdr3_nt: TGTGCCAGCACCTGGGACAGGGCGTACACTGAAGCTTTCTTT; cdr3_aa: CASTWDRAYTEAFF; clone_size: -; d_call: TRBD1; j_call: TRBJ1-1; v_call: TRBV6-6
cdr3_nt: TGTGCCAGCACCACTAGCGGGTACAATGAGCAGTTCTTC; cdr3_aa: CASTTSGYNEQFF; clone_size: -; d_call: TRBD2; j_call: TRBJ2-1; v_call: TRBV5-4
cdr3_nt: TGTGCCAGCAGTTACCAACAGGGGGCTGACGGCTACACCTTC; cdr3_aa: CASSYQQGADGYTF; clone_size: -; d_call: TRBD1; j_call: TRBJ1-2; v_call: TRBV6-6
cdr3_nt: TGTGCCAGCAGTGAAGAGTCCGGGACAGGGTCCGTCGAGCAGTACTTC; cdr3_aa: CASSEESGTGSVEQYF; clone_size: -; d_call: TRBD1; j_call: TRBJ2-7; v_call: TRBV2
cdr3_nt: TGTGCCTGGAGCCTTGGGACAGGGGAGGGCGGCTACACCTTC; cdr3_aa: CAWSLGTGEGGYTF; clone_size: -; d_call: TRBD1; j_call: TRBJ1-2; v_call: TRBV30
cdr3_nt: TGTGCCAGCAGCTCCCGGGACATGAACACTGAAGCTTTCTTT; cdr3_aa: CASSSRDMNTEAFF; clone_size: -; d_call: -; j_call: TRBJ1-1; v_call: TRBV7-9
cdr3_nt: TGTGCCAGCAGCACAGGACAGGGGGCAATGATGATCTATGGCTACACCTTC; cdr3_aa: CASSTGQGAMMIYGYTF; clone_size: -; d_call: TRBD1; j_call: TRBJ1-2; v_call: TRBV5-4
cdr3_nt: TGTGCCAGCAGCGCGGGGGGATCAAAATATGAGCAGTTCTTC; cdr3_aa: CASSAGGSKYEQFF; clone_size: -; d_call: TRBD2; j_call: TRBJ2-1; v_call: TRBV9
cdr3_nt: TGTGCCAGCAGCCGAAATACCGGGGTACGCTACGAGCAGTACTTC; cdr3_aa: CASSRNTGVRYEQYF; clone_size: -; d_call: -; j_call: TRBJ2-7; v_call: TRBV6-5
cdr3_nt: TGTGCCAGTCAGGGAATTTCGATCTACGAGCAGTACTTC; cdr3_aa: CASQGISIYEQYF; clone_size: -; d_call: -; j_call: TRBJ2-7; v_call: TRBV6-1
cdr3_nt: TGTGCCAGCAGCTTCGGGCTCCGGGACATATATTTT; cdr3_aa: CASSFGLRDIYF; clone_size: -; d_call: -; j_call: TRBJ1-3; v_call: TRBV5-6
cdr3_nt: TGCAGTGCTGCAAGGGGGGGCTACACCTTC; cdr3_aa: CSAARGGYTF; clone_size: once; d_call: -; j_call: TRBJ1-2; v_call: TRBV20-1
cdr3_nt: TGTGCCAGCACTGGACGGGAAGATACGCAGTATTTT; cdr3_aa: CASTGREDTQYF; clone_size: -; d_call: -; j_call: TRBJ2-3; v_call: TRBV27
cdr3_nt: TGTGCCAGCAGCTCGACAGGGGACTATGGCTACACCTTC; cdr3_aa: CASSSTGDYGYTF; clone_size: -; d_call: TRBD1; j_call: TRBJ1-2; v_call: TRBV11-2
cdr3_nt: TGTGCCAGTAGTATGGGCTCGCCCTCCTACGAGCAGTACTTC; cdr3_aa: CASSMGSPSYEQYF; clone_size: -; d_call: -; j_call: TRBJ2-7; v_call: TRBV19
cdr3_nt: TGTGCCAGCAGCTTGGGCGGGAGAAATGAGCAGTTCTTC; cdr3_aa: CASSLGGRNEQFF; clone_size: -; d_call: TRBD2; j_call: TRBJ2-1; v_call: TRBV5-6
cdr3_nt: TGTGCCAGCAGCTTGGCGGAAGGGACAGCCTACGAGCAGTACTTC; cdr3_aa: CASSLAEGTAYEQYF; clone_size: -; d_call: TRBD1; j_call: TRBJ2-7; v_call: TRBV5-4
cdr3_nt: TGTGCCAGCAGTTACTCTGAGGGCAGAGGAAACACCATATATTTT; cdr3_aa: CASSYSEGRGNTIYF; clone_size: -; d_call: -; j_call: TRBJ1-3; v_call: TRBV6-6
cdr3_nt: TGTGCCAGCAGTGCAGGGACGGGAGTGGGCACTGAAGCTTTCTTT; cdr3_aa: CASSAGTGVGTEAFF; clone_size: few; d_call: -; j_call: TRBJ1-1; v_call: TRBV2
cdr3_nt: TGCAGTGCCGAGCGTGATGAGCAGTTCTTC; cdr3_aa: CSAERDEQFF; clone_size: once; d_call: -; j_call: TRBJ2-1; v_call: TRBV20-1
cdr3_nt: TGCGCCAGCAGCCAAACCCAATCGACAGGGGACTACGAGCAGTACTTC; cdr3_aa: CASSQTQSTGDYEQYF; clone_size: -; d_call: TRBD1; j_call: TRBJ2-7; v_call: TRBV4-3
cdr3_nt: TGTGCCAGCAGCCGTAGCCGGGACAGGAACACCTACGAGCAGTACTTC; cdr3_aa: CASSRSRDRNTYEQYF; clone_size: -; d_call: TRBD1; j_call: TRBJ2-7; v_call: TRBV7-6
cdr3_nt: TGTGCCAGCAGCCGAGGGACAACCAACACTGAAGCTTTCTTT; cdr3_aa: CASSRGTTNTEAFF; clone_size: once; d_call: -; j_call: TRBJ1-1; v_call: TRBV7-8
cdr3_nt: TGTGCCAGCAGTTACTCTAGCAACTATGGCTACACCTTC; cdr3_aa: CASSYSSNYGYTF; clone_size: -; d_call: -; j_call: TRBJ1-2; v_call: TRBV6-5
cdr3_nt: TGTGCCAGCAGCTTTTACGGCTCTGGGGCCAACGTCCTGACTTTC; cdr3_aa: CASSFYGSGANVLTF; clone_size: -; d_call: -; j_call: TRBJ2-6; v_call: TRBV7-9
cdr3_nt: TGTGCCAGCAGCTTCGGACAACGCCAAGAGACCCAGTACTTC; cdr3_aa: CASSFGQRQETQYF; clone_size: -; d_call: -; j_call: TRBJ2-5; v_call: TRBV5-6
cdr3_nt: TGTGCCAGCAGCGCGACAGTCATGAACACTGAAGCTTTCTTT; cdr3_aa: CASSATVMNTEAFF; clone_size: -; d_call: -; j_call: TRBJ1-1; v_call: TRBV14
cdr3_nt: TGTGCCAGCAGTTTTCTAGCGGGAGGCACAGATACGCAGTATTTT; cdr3_aa: CASSFLAGGTDTQYF; clone_size: few; d_call: TRBD2; j_call: TRBJ2-3; v_call: TRBV6-4
cdr3_nt: TGTGCCAGCAGCTTAGGTACCAAGGGGGCGGAAGGAATTCAGTACTTC; cdr3_aa: CASSLGTKGAEGIQYF; clone_size: once; d_call: TRBD1; j_call: TRBJ2-4; v_call: TRBV7-2
cdr3_nt: TGCGCCAGCAGCTTGACATGGCCTCTGAACACTGAAGCTTTCTTT; cdr3_aa: CASSLTWPLNTEAFF; clone_size: -; d_call: -; j_call: TRBJ1-1; v_call: TRBV5-1
cdr3_nt: TGCGCCAGCAGCCAAGATGGAGGGCGGACAGATACGCAGTATTTT; cdr3_aa: CASSQDGGRTDTQYF; clone_size: -; d_call: -; j_call: TRBJ2-3; v_call: TRBV4-3
cdr3_nt: TGTGCCAGCAGGAGGACAGGCCTCAACTACGAGCAGTACTTC; cdr3_aa: CASRRTGLNYEQYF; clone_size: -; d_call: TRBD1; j_call: TRBJ2-7; v_call: TRBV14
cdr3_nt: TGTGCCAGCAGCGCCCGGGACAGGGGAACATTTGGCTACACCTTC; cdr3_aa: CASSARDRGTFGYTF; clone_size: -; d_call: TRBD1; j_call: TRBJ1-2; v_call: TRBV9
cdr3_nt: TGTGCCAGCAGGCGGGAGGGGGCGTACGAGCAGTACTTC; cdr3_aa: CASRREGAYEQYF; clone_size: -; d_call: TRBD2; j_call: TRBJ2-7; v_call: TRBV7-2
cdr3_nt: TGTGCCAGCAGGAATGAGGGGGCGCTGGGAGAAGAAGCTTTCTTT; cdr3_aa: CASRNEGALGEEAFF; clone_size: -; d_call: TRBD1; j_call: TRBJ1-1; v_call: TRBV5-6
cdr3_nt: TGCGCCAGCAGCCAAGATCTTATGTACGAGCAGTACTTC; cdr3_aa: CASSQDLMYEQYF; clone_size: -; d_call: -; j_call: TRBJ2-7; v_call: TRBV4-3
cdr3_nt: TGCGCCAGCAGCGCCGGGGAGAGCAATCAGCCCCAGCATTTT; cdr3_aa: CASSAGESNQPQHF; clone_size: -; d_call: -; j_call: TRBJ1-5; v_call: TRBV5-1
cdr3_nt: TGTGCCAGCTTAAGGACTCACTCTGGGGCCAACGTCCTGACTTTC; cdr3_aa: CASLRTHSGANVLTF; clone_size: -; d_call: -; j_call: TRBJ2-6; v_call: TRBV19
cdr3_nt: TGTGCCAGCAGCCTCAGACAGGGGGTATCAACTGAAGCTTTCTTT; cdr3_aa: CASSLRQGVSTEAFF; clone_size: many; d_call: TRBD1; j_call: TRBJ1-1; v_call: TRBV7-9
cdr3_nt: TGTGCCAGCAGCTCGATACCCTGGACAGGGGAGAACACTGAAGCTTTCTTT; cdr3_aa: CASSSIPWTGENTEAFF; clone_size: -; d_call: TRBD1; j_call: TRBJ1-1; v_call: TRBV11-1
cdr3_nt: TGTGCCAGCAGCTTCAGGGCCGAGCAGTACTTC; cdr3_aa: CASSFRAEQYF; clone_size: -; d_call: -; j_call: TRBJ2-7; v_call: TRBV5-5